This T cell receptor beta chain was recovered during a study of OX40 agonist ivuxolimab in advanced cancers. Study-wide points: The antigen specificity of the peripheral T cells (those that were expanded) was not determined. Clonal expansion among partial responders at 0.1-3.0 mg/kg ranked near the lowest.

Profiling relied on immunoSEQ multiplex PCR, and the TCRdb table lists in-frame clones only, not all of them. Among some 40,000 clones listed, about 89% were seen once. Of note for this clone: The antigen is undetermined.

This CDR3 spans 14 amino acids. The V gene lost 4 bases and the J gene lost 4 bases, with 13 bases spanning the gap. From germline, CDR1 is SGHNT and CDR2 YYREEE (reference sequence). The rearrangement links TRBV5-4 to TRBJ2-3, with D perhaps TRBD1 or TRBD2 (5 bases each). This clonotype was obtained from an adult with an advanced solid tumor such as melanoma, head and neck, liver or kidney cancer. Source: CD4+ or CD8+ T cells sorted from blood, taken in a trial of the OX40 agonist ivuxolimab. CDR3 amino acids: CASSLWDRADTQYF. CDR3 sequence (DNA): TGTGCCAGCAGCCTTTGGGACCGCGCAGATACGCAGTATTTT.